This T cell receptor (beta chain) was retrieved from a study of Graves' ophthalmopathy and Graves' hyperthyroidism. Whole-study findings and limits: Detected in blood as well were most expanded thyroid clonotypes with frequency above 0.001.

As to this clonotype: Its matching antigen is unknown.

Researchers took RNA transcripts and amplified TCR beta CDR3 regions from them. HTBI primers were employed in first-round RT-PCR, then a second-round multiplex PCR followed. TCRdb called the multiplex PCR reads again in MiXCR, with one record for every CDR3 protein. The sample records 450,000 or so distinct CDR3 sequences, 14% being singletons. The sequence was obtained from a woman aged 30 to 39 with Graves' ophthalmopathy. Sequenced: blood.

The CDR3 sequence: CASSEPSGANTGELFF. CDR3 bases: TGTGCCAGCAGTGAACCTTCGGGGGCTAACACCGGGGAGCTGTTTTTT. The chain employs TRBV25-1 and TRBJ2-2; either TRBD1 or TRBD2 may supply D (6 bases each). The CDR3 length is 16 residues. Trimming cost V 2 bases and J 2 bases, with 12 bases left between them. In germline, CDR1 is MGHDK, CDR2 SYGVNS.